Listed here is a single T cell receptor (beta chain). The antigen is not known. The record originates from a study of blood T cells in healthy people across ages. General study findings and limits: Unsorted PBMCs blocked a conclusive comparison of naive and antigen-experienced cells. The diversity estimates, figures obtained from one million T cells, were considered underestimates.

The CDR3 runs to 14 residues. CDR1 and CDR2 from the germline V gene are SNHLY and FYNNEI. Primed by a sample-barcoded 5' primer and a J-beta primer mix, a second PCR proceeded for about 7 to 11 cycles. TCRdb re-analysed the 5' RACE reads in MiXCR, keeping a single row per CDR3 protein. The repertoire holds some 730,000 distinct CDR3 sequences, about 20% seen once, with about 22% in the top ten. This clonotype originated in a man between 65 and 79 years old in good health. Source material: blood. The V gene is TRBV2, the J gene TRBJ2-3; the D gene is possibly TRBD2 (6 bases). Written as DNA, the CDR3 is TGTGTTTCTATTAGCGGCCCCCGGGGAGATACGCAGTATTTT. Protein product: CVSISGPRGDTQYF.